The text below deals with one T cell receptor beta chain. This entry is derived from a study of cytomegalovirus exposure and HLA in healthy donors. CDR1 and CDR2 (germline): LNHNV, YYDKDF (reference sequence). This CDR3 has 16 residues. The J segment lost 2 bases and the V segment lost 1 base, leaving 0 bases of the junction unmatched. PCR primers comprised 60 Vbeta and 13 Jbeta primers. Some clones are missing from TCRdb's copy, which holds only in-frame ones; the method was immunoSEQ multiplex PCR. The profile shows approximately 52,000 clones, approximately 80% of them singletons. What was sequenced was PBMCs. The rearrangement uses TRBV15 and TRBJ2-2, with 11 bases matching TRBD2. The receptor was derived from a female donor in good health and CMV-seronegative. CDR3 nucleotides: TGTGCCACCAGCAGAGGACTAGCGGGAAACACCGGGGAGCTGTTTTTT. This gives the protein CATSRGLAGNTGELFF.